The following is a TCR beta chain sequence with its context. Its specificity is not known. Sequenced by immunoSEQ multiplex PCR; TCRdb stores in-frame clones only, minus some. The sample shows approximately 41,000 clones, less than 75% of them seen only once. Time point indicated: cycle 4 day 1 (C4D1), after five to seven weeks of nivolumab. Following autologous stem cell transplantation, relapse occurred in every patient, and exposure to brentuximab vedotin varied. Reported best responses ranged across complete response, partial response or progressive disease. The data originate from a study of PD-1 blockade in classical Hodgkin lymphoma. Study-wide results and limits: A significant rise in TCR diversity was seen by C4D1 for CD4+ cells but not for CD8+ cells. Differences between repertoires have undefined causes, possibly disease activity or prior therapy.

The germline CDR1 and CDR2 sequences are LGHNA and YSLEER. The CDR3 loop spans 16 amino acids. V lost 0 bases and J lost 3, with 13 bases in between. The chain employs TRBV4-3 and TRBJ2-3; D ambiguous. This sample comprised peripheral blood mononuclear cells (PBMCs), obtained before the fourth cycle of nivolumab. The source is a human donor with classical Hodgkin lymphoma. The DNA of the CDR3 is TGCGCCAGCAGCCAAGAAGCTAGAGTGGAGACAGATACGCAGTATTTT. Translation gives CASSQEARVETDTQYF.